This TCR beta chain appears in the sequencing data of a study of cytomegalovirus exposure and HLA in healthy donors. On the study more broadly: A data release that came early held tens of millions of unique TCRs from HLA-typed donors. General study points: A later analysis found most CMV-associated TCR beta chains apparently HLA-restricted. Trimming of TCR beta V- and J-genes showed a link, identified in a later analysis, to a missense DCLRE1C variant. In an earlier analysis, productive rearrangement rates for most beta V segments clustered near 87% or 30%.

The PCR employed 60 Vbeta primers together with 13 Jbeta primers. Sequenced by immunoSEQ multiplex PCR; TCRdb stores in-frame clones only, minus some. The table includes about 70,000 clones, about 63% detected once. About this clone itself: Its cognate antigen is unknown.

The CDR3 length is 16 residues. V shed 2 bases and J shed 4 bases, with 15 bases lying between them. Germline lookup yields CDR1 SGHRS and CDR2 YFSETQ. The sequence derives from a man between 40 and 49 years old in good health and CMV-seropositive. Material for sequencing was PBMCs. V usage is TRBV5-1 and J usage is TRBJ1-4; D not certain. The CDR3 protein is CASSFRGRHDNEKLFF. The CDR3 region has the DNA TGCGCCAGCAGCTTCCGTGGGAGACACGATAATGAAAAACTGTTTTTT.